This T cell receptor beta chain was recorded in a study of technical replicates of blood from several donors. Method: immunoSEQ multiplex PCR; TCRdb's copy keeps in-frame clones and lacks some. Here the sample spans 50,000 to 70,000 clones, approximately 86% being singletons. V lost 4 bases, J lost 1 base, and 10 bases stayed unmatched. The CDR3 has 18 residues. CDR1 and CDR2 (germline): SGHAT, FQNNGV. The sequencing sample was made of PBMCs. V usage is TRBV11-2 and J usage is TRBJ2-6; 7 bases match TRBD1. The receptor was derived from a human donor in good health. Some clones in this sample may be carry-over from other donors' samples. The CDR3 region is CASSSLLTGISGANVLTF. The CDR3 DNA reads TGTGCCAGCAGCTCCCTTCTGACAGGGATATCTGGGGCCAACGTCCTGACTTTC.